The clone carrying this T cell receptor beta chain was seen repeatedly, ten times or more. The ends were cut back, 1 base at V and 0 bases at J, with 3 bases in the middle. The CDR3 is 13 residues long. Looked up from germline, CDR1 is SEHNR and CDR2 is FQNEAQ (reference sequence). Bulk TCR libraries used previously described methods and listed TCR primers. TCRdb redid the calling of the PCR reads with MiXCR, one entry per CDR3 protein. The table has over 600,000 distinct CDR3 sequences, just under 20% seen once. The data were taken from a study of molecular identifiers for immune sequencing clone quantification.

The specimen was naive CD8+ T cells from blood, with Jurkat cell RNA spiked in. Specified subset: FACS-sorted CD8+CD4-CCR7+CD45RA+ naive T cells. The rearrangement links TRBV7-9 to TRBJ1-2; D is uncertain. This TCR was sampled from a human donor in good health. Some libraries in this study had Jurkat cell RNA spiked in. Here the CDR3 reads CASSLETNYGYTF. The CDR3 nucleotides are TGTGCCAGCAGCTTAGAAACTAACTATGGCTACACCTTC.